The sequence of this T cell receptor beta chain was determined in a study of early T cells in non-severe SARS-CoV-2 infection. This CDR3 has 15 residues. Germline CDR1 is SGHAT and CDR2 is FQNNGV. V dropped 0 bases and J dropped 7 bases, with 10 bases sitting between them. Individual cDNA molecules were tagged with unique molecular identifiers. TCRdb analysed the 5' RACE reads with MiXCR anew, one entry per CDR3 protein. Of approximately 66,000 distinct CDR3 sequences listed, around 11% were seen once; the top ten hold approximately 1.1%. The chain employs TRBV11-2 and TRBJ1-6; a weak D match, TRBD1 (5 bases). Specimen: whole blood, collected at baseline. This clonotype was sampled from an adult who was a healthcare worker with PCR-confirmed SARS-CoV-2 infection or an uninfected control (not recorded which). The donor label of this sample is uncertain. As DNA, the CDR3 is TGTGCCAGCAGCTTAGAGGCGGGGGTAAATTCACCCCTCCACTTT. This codes for CASSLEAGVNSPLHF.